This TCR beta chain is from a study of human T cells and chemical hapten exposure. Study-level points and caveats: The immune response of these alopecia patients might not match healthy individuals'.

TCRdb passed the RACE reads through MiXCR, listing each CDR3 protein once. The sample carries roughly 52,000 distinct CDR3 sequences, about 10% recorded once. Documented time point: patch test 1, 2 weeks after DPC sensitization. Indicated treatment: therapeutic diphenylcyclopropenone sensitization with weekly scalp DPC. Unfractionated whole blood was the source of the extracted total RNA. About this clonotype: What it binds is unknown.

Germline V lookup: CDR1 MGHRA, CDR2 YSYEKL. Trimming left V 0 bases short and J 3 bases short, with 15 bases between. The CDR3 spans 16 residues. This TCR was sampled from a middle-aged woman with alopecia areata. Some clones in this sample may be carry-over from other donors' samples. The J gene is TRBJ2-7, the V gene TRBV4-1, with D possibly matching TRBD2 (5 bases). The sequencing used whole blood, collected in connection with sensitization to the hapten diphenylcyclopropenone (DPC). CDR3 residues: CASSQEGLAPNYEQYF. CDR3 DNA: TGCGCCAGCAGCCAAGAAGGCCTAGCACCTAACTACGAGCAGTACTTC.